This T cell receptor (beta chain) was captured in a study of T cell changes during pregnancy in multiple sclerosis. V lost 2 bases to trimming and J lost 3 bases; unmatched junction nucleotides: 4. Germline V gives CDR1 SSHAT, CDR2 FNYEAQ (reference sequence). The length of the CDR3 is 14 residues. Using immunoSEQ multiplex PCR, the repertoire was profiled, and TCRdb retains in-frame clones only, with some absent. The profile covers about 59,000 clones, with approximately 93% appearing a single time and 2.6% taken by the ten largest. The receptor was isolated from a female donor with multiple sclerosis, enrolled in a pregnancy study. V and J are TRBV7-7 and TRBJ2-7; 7 bases are a match to TRBD1. The material sequenced was CD8+ T cells from peripheral blood mononuclear cells, taken in the third trimester of pregnancy. CDR3 coding DNA: TGTGCCAGCAGCTTATCAACAGGGGACTACGAGCAGTACTTC. Encoded protein: CASSLSTGDYEQYF.